The TCR beta chain described here comes from a study of Graves' ophthalmopathy and Graves' hyperthyroidism. Study details: Researchers obtained peripheral blood at initial diagnosis, before any treatment had begun.

Study-wide findings and caveats: Most expanded thyroid clonotypes above 0.001 frequency also appeared in blood.

Active ophthalmopathy (CAS at least 3, NOSPECS at least 4), lasting under 3 months. As to this clonotype: Its antigen is currently unknown. The junction departs from the called germline gene at one end, perhaps through a read error.

TCR beta CDR3 regions were amplified from RNA transcripts. RT-PCR with HTBI primers came first, then second-round multiplex PCR. TCRdb analysed the multiplex PCR reads with MiXCR anew, one entry per CDR3 protein. The profile shows 650,000 to 900,000 distinct CDR3 sequences, 40% of them singletons. The CDR3 runs 11 residues. The V gene's germline CDR1 is MGHDK and CDR2 SYGVNS. The receptor was isolated from an adult man with Graves' ophthalmopathy. The rearrangement links TRBV25-1 to TRBJ1-1; possibly TRBD1 for D (6 bases). The sample consisted of peripheral blood. CDR3 residues: CASSKGGTAFF. Written as DNA, the CDR3 is TGTGCCAGCAGTAAGGGGGGGACGGCGTTCTTC.